The sample holds a few counts of the clone carrying this T cell receptor beta chain. The data belong to a study of blood T cell repertoires in COVID-19. Whole-study context: Donors in the United States, Italy and Spain gave samples during acute or convalescent COVID-19. The analysed material was cDNA or gDNA that came from T cells, B-cell-depleted T cells, or PBMCs.

Original methodology: For nucleated cells, counts were estimated from reference gene primer amplification. The data were produced by immunoSEQ multiplex PCR, yet TCRdb's version contains in-frame clones alone and is incomplete. The V and J calls and clone size are taken from that table; D and trimming were inferred from the DNA. The data contain 200,000 to 250,000 clones, roughly 84% of them singletons. Trimming at V came to 4 bases and at J to 3 bases, leaving 12 bases not matched to a gene. Germline CDR1 is SGHRS and CDR2 is YFSETQ. There are 16 residues in the CDR3. Sequencing used peripheral blood. The receptor's source is a woman aged 55-75 years with acute or convalescent COVID-19. The chain combines TRBV5-1 with TRBJ1-1; 7 nucleotides align to TRBD1. The CDR3 bases are TGCGCCAGCAGCCCATTCCGAGGGGGCAGGGACACTGAAGCTTTCTTT. Protein product: CASSPFRGGRDTEAFF.